This T cell receptor (beta chain) was found in a study of shared clonotypes between healthy human individuals. Remarks on this clone: Its specificity is not known.

Donation came from healthy HIV-negative adults that had no recent acute infections or vaccinations. Assay execution took place at the deep level. The protocol was immunoSEQ multiplex PCR, while the TCRdb copy is restricted to in-frame clones and leaves out a portion. The sample includes millions of clones, over 85% seen only once; the top ten take 0.13%. Study-level results: Sampling covered blood only; tissue repertoires likely differ.

Germline V lookup: CDR1 MDHEN, CDR2 SYDVKM. The CDR3 totals 14 residues. Trimming took 6 bases from V and 6 from J; bases not matched to a gene: 4. The chain employs TRBV28 and TRBJ2-2; 10 bases agree with TRBD1. Material: naive CD4+ T cells sorted from blood. Regarding subset: CD45RA+ positively selected. This TCR came from a man between 18 and 35 years old in good health. This CDR3 reads CASRRQGAPGELFF. In DNA, the CDR3 is TGTGCCAGCAGAAGACAGGGGGCGCCCGGGGAGCTGTTTTTT. Together with reference TRBV28 and TRBJ2-2, the CDR3 gives the full variable domain: DVKVTQSSRYLVKRTGEKVFLECVQDMDHENMFWYRQDPGLGLRLIYFSYDVKMKEKGDIPEGYSVSREKKERFSLILESASTNQTSMYLCASRRQGAPGELFFGEGSRLTVL.